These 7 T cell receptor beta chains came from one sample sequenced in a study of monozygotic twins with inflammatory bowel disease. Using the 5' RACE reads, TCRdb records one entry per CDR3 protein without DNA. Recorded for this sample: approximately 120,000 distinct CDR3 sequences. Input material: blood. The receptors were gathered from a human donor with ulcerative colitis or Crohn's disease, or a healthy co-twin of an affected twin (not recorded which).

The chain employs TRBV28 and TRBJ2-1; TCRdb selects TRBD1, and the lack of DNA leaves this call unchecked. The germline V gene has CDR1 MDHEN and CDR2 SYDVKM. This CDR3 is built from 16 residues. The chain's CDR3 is CASSLPRGSSYNEQFF. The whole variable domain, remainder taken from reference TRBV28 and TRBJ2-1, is DVKVTQSSRYLVKRTGEKVFLECVQDMDHENMFWYRQDPGLGLRLIYFSYDVKMKEKGDIPEGYSVSREKKERFSLILESASTNQTSMYLCASSLPRGSSYNEQFFGPGTRLTVL.

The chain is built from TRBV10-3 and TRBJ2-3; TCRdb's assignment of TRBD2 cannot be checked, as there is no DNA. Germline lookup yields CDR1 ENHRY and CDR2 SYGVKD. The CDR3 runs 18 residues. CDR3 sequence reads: CAISESPPQRGGRDTQYF.

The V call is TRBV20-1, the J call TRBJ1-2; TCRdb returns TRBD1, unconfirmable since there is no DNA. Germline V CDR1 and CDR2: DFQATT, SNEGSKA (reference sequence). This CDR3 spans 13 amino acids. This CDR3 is CSARVGTAYGYTF.

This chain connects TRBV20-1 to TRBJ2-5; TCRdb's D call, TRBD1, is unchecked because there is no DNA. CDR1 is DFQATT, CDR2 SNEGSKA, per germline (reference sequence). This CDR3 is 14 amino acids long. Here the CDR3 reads CSAYRQGVLETQYF.

The CDR3 sequence is CSVGDSTTYEQYF. This chain joins TRBV29-1 and TRBJ2-7; TCRdb's assignment of TRBD1 cannot be checked, as there is no DNA. This CDR3 spans 13 amino acids. The germline gives CDR1 SQVTM, CDR2 ANQGSEA.

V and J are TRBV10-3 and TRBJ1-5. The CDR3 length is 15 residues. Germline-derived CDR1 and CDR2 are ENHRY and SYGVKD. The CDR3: CAIGGGIYSNQPQHF.

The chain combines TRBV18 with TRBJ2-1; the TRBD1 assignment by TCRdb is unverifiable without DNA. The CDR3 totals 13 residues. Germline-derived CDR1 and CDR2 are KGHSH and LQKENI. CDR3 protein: CASSPGAYHEQFF.